Below, 28 T cell receptor beta chains from the same sample are listed, as sequenced in a study of blood T cell repertoires in COVID-19 (TCRdb year 2020). Preparation of the library involved the immunoSEQ multiplex PCR assay. Here the immuneACCESS table is served through TCRdb, limited to in-frame sequences with V and J called. Missing clones are a known gap in these copies; in checked studies unresolved V genes cover under half, and the rest lacks a known reason. The sample table contains about 75,000 clones; only one count was recorded for approximately 79% of them. Approximately 5% of the sample lies in the top ten. Sequenced input: peripheral blood. These receptors all stem from a woman older than 75 with active or convalescent COVID-19.

The chain recombines TRBV5-1 with TRBJ2-5, with 9 bases identical to TRBD1. V gave up 0 bases and J gave up 1 base; unmatched junction bases: 4. The CDR3 covers 16 residues. The germline CDR1 and CDR2 sequences are SGHRS and YFSETQ. CDR3 DNA sequence: TGCGCCAGCAGCTTGGAGGGACAGGGATCCCAAGAGACCCAGTACTTC. The encoded protein is CASSLEGQGSQETQYF.

The chain employs TRBV27 and TRBJ1-1; 7 bases align to TRBD1. The V gene end was trimmed by 5 bases and the J gene end by 2 bases; junction bases not matched to a gene: 11. The CDR3 covers 16 residues. CDR1 and CDR2 (germline): MNHEY, SMNVEV (reference sequence). CDR3 DNA: TGTGCCAGCAGTCTGAGACAGGGAGGAAGTAACACTGAAGCTTTCTTT. This sequence encodes CASSLRQGGSNTEAFF.

This clone was recorded only once. This chain joins TRBV7-9 and TRBJ1-1, with D unclear. This CDR3 is 12 amino acids long. In germline, CDR1 is SEHNR, CDR2 FQNEAQ (reference sequence). V lost 4 bases and J 8 bases, leaving 11 bases between the germline ends. CDR3 loop: CASSSPFGEAFF. DNA for the CDR3: TGTGCCAGCAGCTCCCCCTTCGGGGAAGCTTTCTTT.

This chain links TRBV20-1 with TRBJ2-7, with a possible D match to TRBD1 (5 bases). Germline V gene sequence: CDR1 DFQATT, CDR2 SNEGSKA (reference sequence). The CDR3 runs 14 residues. V was cut by 3 bases and J by 3 bases, with 15 bases left in between. The CDR3 DNA follows: TGCAGTGCTAGTATTGGGGCAGTTCTCTACGAGCAGTACTTC. Its protein is CSASIGAVLYEQYF.

CDR3 residues: CASSPSGRISYNEQFF. The CDR3 DNA is TGCGCCAGCAGCCCCAGCGGGAGGATCTCCTACAATGAGCAGTTCTTC. The chain has TRBV5-1 and TRBJ2-1, with 9 bases identical to TRBD2. Germline V gives CDR1 SGHRS, CDR2 YFSETQ. The CDR3 contains 16 residues. J lost 0 bases, V lost 4 bases, and 5 bases had no gene match.

The chain uses TRBV12-3 or TRBV12-4 and TRBJ1-5, with 7 bases matching TRBD1. V dropped 3 bases and J dropped 6; count of bases not matched to a gene: 2. The CDR3 consists of 13 residues. The CDR3 spells CASSLTGSQPQHF. The CDR3 nucleotides read TGTGCCAGCAGTTTGACAGGGAGTCAGCCCCAGCATTTT.

This clone appeared a few times. J is TRBJ2-7 and V is TRBV28; D is possibly TRBD1 (5 bases). Trimming pared 6 bases from V and 5 bases from J, leaving 20 bases between. CDR1 and CDR2 from the germline V gene are MDHEN and SYDVKM. This CDR3 is built from 15 residues. The CDR3 nucleotides are TGTGCCAGCAGACCCCGTACGGTAACCAGGGACGAGCAGTACTTC. This sequence encodes CASRPRTVTRDEQYF.

The chain has TRBV4-3 and TRBJ2-3; D uncertain. V gave up 5 bases and J gave up 1 base, with 16 bases separating them. Germline CDR1 and CDR2: LGHNA and YSLEER. This CDR3 has 16 amino acids. The CDR3 is CASSARLSPGTDTQYF. The CDR3, as DNA: TGCGCCAGCAGCGCCCGTTTGAGTCCTGGCACAGATACGCAGTATTTT.

This chain links TRBV27 with TRBJ2-3; 8 positions agree with TRBD2. The CDR3 runs 14 residues. Trimming took 5 bases from V and 6 from J; bases not matched to a gene: 7. Germline V lookup: CDR1 MNHEY, CDR2 SMNVEV (reference sequence). The DNA of the CDR3 is TGTGCCAGCAGTACCCAGCGGGAGATGGATACGCAGTATTTT. The encoded protein is CASSTQREMDTQYF.

The chain carries TRBV6-2 or TRBV6-3 and TRBJ1-3; D is undetermined. This CDR3 spans 13 amino acids. V was shortened by 2 bases and J by 10 bases, with 12 bases between the two germline ends. From germline, CDR1 is MNHEY and CDR2 SVGEGT. As DNA, the CDR3 is TGTGCCAGCAGTTACCCCGCCGCCAGGACCATATATTTT. Translated: CASSYPAARTIYF.

The chain joins TRBV18 to TRBJ2-7; TRBD1 aligns across 7 bases. V was pared by 2 bases and J by 4 bases, with 11 bases of the junction left unmatched. The CDR3 totals 16 residues. CDR1 and CDR2 from the germline V gene are KGHSH and LQKENI. CDR3 protein: CASSPVSAGGTYEQYF. CDR3 nucleotides: TGTGCCAGCTCACCAGTGTCGGCAGGGGGTACGTACGAGCAGTACTTC.

This rearrangement joins TRBV29-1 to TRBJ1-5, with D hard to call. The ends were cut back, 7 bases at V and 0 bases at J, with 19 bases in the middle. CDR3 size: 16 residues. Germline lookup yields CDR1 SQVTM and CDR2 ANQGSEA. This chain's CDR3 is CSASLGASDSNQPQHF. DNA of the CDR3: TGCAGCGCGTCCCTAGGCGCCTCGGATAGCAATCAGCCCCAGCATTTT.

This chain uses TRBV18 with TRBJ1-3; D is perhaps TRBD1 (5 bases). CDR3 size: 16 residues. The germline V and J ends were trimmed by 0 bases and 0 bases, with 9 bases remaining between them. Germline CDR1 reads KGHSH; CDR2 reads LQKENI. The DNA of the CDR3 is TGTGCCAGCTCACCACCCCGGGGGATCTCTGGAAACACCATATATTTT. Translating gives CASSPPRGISGNTIYF.

The genes are TRBV19 and TRBJ1-5; 9 bases agree with TRBD1. Germline CDR1 is LNHDA and CDR2 is SQIVND (reference sequence). The CDR3 runs to 17 residues. The V segment lost 7 bases and the J segment 6 bases; nucleotides outside the gene matches: 16. The CDR3 here is CASIESGQGAPIQPQHF. The CDR3 DNA sequence: TGTGCCAGTATTGAATCGGGACAGGGAGCGCCTATTCAGCCCCAGCATTTT.

The gene calls are TRBV27 and TRBJ1-5; the D gene is possibly TRBD1 (5 bases). Germline CDR1 MNHEY, CDR2 SMNVEV (reference sequence). The CDR3 length is 17 residues. V lost 2 bases to trimming and J lost 3 bases, with 17 bases between them. DNA for the CDR3: TGTGCCAGCAGTTTAGGGTCTATCCGGGGGACCAATCAGCCCCAGCATTTT. It specifies CASSLGSIRGTNQPQHF.

The CDR3 spells CASSLQGISTDTQYF. CDR3 sequence (DNA): TGTGCCAGCAGCTTACAGGGGATTTCCACAGATACGCAGTATTTT. V gene TRBV7-2 combines with J gene TRBJ2-3; D perhaps matches TRBD1 (6 bases). The CDR3 loop spans 15 amino acids. CDR1 SGHTA and CDR2 FQGNSA come from the germline V gene. Trimming took 2 bases from V and 2 from J, leaving 11 bases between them.

The chain joins TRBV28 to TRBJ2-1; perhaps TRBD1 as D (5 bases). The germline CDR1 and CDR2 sequences are MDHEN and SYDVKM. The CDR3 consists of 15 residues. Deletions cut 4 bases from V and 6 bases from J, with 16 bases between. Here the CDR3 reads CASSSPGSLGNEQFF. The CDR3 DNA sequence: TGTGCCAGCAGTTCGCCAGGGTCCCTGGGCAATGAGCAGTTCTTC.

The CDR3 nucleotides read TGTGCCAGCTCACGGGGACAGGGGTTCACTGAAGCTTTCTTT. It encodes CASSRGQGFTEAFF. The rearrangement uses TRBV18 and TRBJ1-1, with 10 bases lining up with TRBD1. The germline V gene encodes CDR1 KGHSH and CDR2 LQKENI. The CDR3 extends over 14 amino acids. V lost 4 bases to trimming and J lost 4 bases; unmatched junction nucleotides: 3.

This chain joins TRBV21-1 and TRBJ2-6; TRBD1 is the table's D call, not checked against the DNA. TRBV21-1 is classified as a pseudogene. The CDR3 sequence is 17 residues long. As DNA, the CDR3 is TGTGCCAGCAGCCCTCCGGGACAGGATCGTGGGGCCAACGTCCTGACTTTC. Protein sequence: CASSPPGQDRGANVLTF.

The V gene is TRBV5-5, the J gene TRBJ1-5; 7 bases fit TRBD1. Unmatched junction bases numbered 5, after V lost 7 bases and J lost 4 bases. CDR3 length: 13 residues. CDR1 SGHKS and CDR2 YYEKEE come from the germline V gene (reference sequence). CDR3: CASSGTVNQPQHF. Here the CDR3 DNA reads TGTGCCAGCTCCGGGACAGTAAATCAGCCCCAGCATTTT.

J is TRBJ1-3 and V is TRBV19; D not resolved. The CDR3 runs 13 residues. Germline lookup yields CDR1 LNHDA and CDR2 SQIVND (reference sequence). The germline V and J ends were trimmed by 8 bases and 0 bases, with 8 bases remaining between them. CDR3 in DNA: TGTGCCAGTGCCCGGGGCTCTGGAAACACCATATATTTT. Encoded protein: CASARGSGNTIYF.

V is TRBV2 and J is TRBJ1-1, with D perhaps TRBD1 (5 bases). Germline V gene lookup returns CDR1 SNHLY and CDR2 FYNNEI. The ends were cut back, 5 bases at V and 1 base at J, with 11 bases in the middle. The length of the CDR3 is 14 residues. CDR3 bases: TGTGCCAGCAGTCTCAACACAGGGAACACTGAAGCTTTCTTT. Translated, it gives CASSLNTGNTEAFF.

The chain is built from TRBV20-1 and TRBJ2-2; D remains ambiguous. V lost 3 bases and J 2 bases, leaving 16 bases between the germline ends. Per germline, CDR1 DFQATT and CDR2 SNEGSKA (reference sequence). This CDR3 has 16 residues. Here the CDR3 reads CSASHRDQANTGELFF. The CDR3 nucleotides read TGCAGTGCTAGTCACCGAGACCAGGCCAACACCGGGGAGCTGTTTTTT.

The J gene is TRBJ2-4, the V gene TRBV2, with D possibly TRBD2 on 6 matching bases. The CDR3 loop spans 13 amino acids. Trimming took off 7 bases at V and 2 bases at J, with 9 bases between the two ends. Germline CDR1 SNHLY, CDR2 FYNNEI. CDR3 nucleotide sequence: TGTGCCAGCACGGGACTGTCCAAAAACATTCAGTACTTC. Translated: CASTGLSKNIQYF. The full variable domain, completed using reference TRBV2 and TRBJ2-4, is EPEVTQTPSHQVTQMGQEVILRCVPISNHLYFYWYRQILGQKVEFLVSFYNNEISEKSEIFDDQFSVERPDGSNFTLKIRSTKLEDSAMYFCASTGLSKNIQYFGAGTRLSVL.

The CDR3 loop is CSVAQNSNQPQHF. The CDR3 DNA follows: TGCAGCGTTGCCCAGAACAGCAATCAGCCCCAGCATTTT. This chain joins TRBV29-1 and TRBJ1-5; D gene ambiguous. There are 13 residues in the CDR3. The germline CDR1 and CDR2 sequences are SQVTM and ANQGSEA. The V gene lost 4 bases and the J gene lost 1 base, with 8 bases spanning the gap.

The chain employs TRBV6-6 and TRBJ2-2, with TRBD2 as a possible D gene (6 bases). Trimming cost V 7 bases and J 6 bases, with 18 bases left between them. Germline V gene sequence: CDR1 MNHNY, CDR2 SVGAGI (reference sequence). The CDR3 length is 15 residues. DNA of the CDR3: TGTGCCAGCAAACAGCCCGGGGGTTTGGCCGGGGAGCTGTTTTTT. This gives the protein CASKQPGGLAGELFF.

The count of this clone is one. The J gene is TRBJ1-1, the V gene TRBV5-6, with a weak D call TRBD1 (5 bases). Trimming removed 4 bases at V and 6 bases at J, with 16 bases between. This CDR3 is 14 amino acids long. Germline V lookup: CDR1 SGHDT, CDR2 YYEEEE. CDR3 in DNA: TGTGCCAGCAGCGTTGCCGGAACAGGCGCTGAAGCTTTCTTT. This encodes CASSVAGTGAEAFF.

The rearrangement joins TRBV10-3 to TRBJ2-5; TRBD2 agrees at 10 bases. The V gene end was trimmed by 7 bases and the J gene end by 5 bases; junction bases not matched to a gene: 10. This CDR3 has 15 residues. CDR1 and CDR2 from the germline V gene are ENHRY and SYGVKD. CDR3 nucleotides: TGTGCCATCAATGACCCTAGCGGGAGAATGGAGACCCAGTACTTC. Translated, it gives CAINDPSGRMETQYF.